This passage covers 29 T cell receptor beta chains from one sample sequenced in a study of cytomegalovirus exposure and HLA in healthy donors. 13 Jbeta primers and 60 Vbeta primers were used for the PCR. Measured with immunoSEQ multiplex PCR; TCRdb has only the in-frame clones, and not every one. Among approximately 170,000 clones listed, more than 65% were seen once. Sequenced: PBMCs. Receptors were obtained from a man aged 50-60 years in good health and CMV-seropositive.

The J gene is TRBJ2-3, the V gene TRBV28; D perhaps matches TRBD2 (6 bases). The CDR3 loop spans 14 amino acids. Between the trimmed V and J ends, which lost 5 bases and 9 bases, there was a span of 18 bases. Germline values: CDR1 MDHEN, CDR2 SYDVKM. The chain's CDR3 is CASSLAPEGRTQYF. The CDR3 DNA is TGTGCCAGCAGTCTAGCCCCGGAGGGGAGAACGCAGTATTTT.

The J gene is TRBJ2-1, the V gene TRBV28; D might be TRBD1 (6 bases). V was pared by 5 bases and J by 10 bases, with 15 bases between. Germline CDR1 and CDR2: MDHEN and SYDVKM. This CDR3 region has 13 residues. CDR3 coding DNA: TGTGCCAGCAGTCCCCAGACAGGCGGGGAGCAGTTCTTC. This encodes CASSPQTGGEQFF.

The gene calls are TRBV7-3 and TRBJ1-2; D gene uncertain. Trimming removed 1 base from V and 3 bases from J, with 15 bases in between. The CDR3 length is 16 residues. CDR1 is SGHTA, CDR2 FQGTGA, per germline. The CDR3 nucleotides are TGTGCCAGCAGCTTAAACGTACGGGGTCGGGACTATGGCTACACCTTC. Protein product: CASSLNVRGRDYGYTF.

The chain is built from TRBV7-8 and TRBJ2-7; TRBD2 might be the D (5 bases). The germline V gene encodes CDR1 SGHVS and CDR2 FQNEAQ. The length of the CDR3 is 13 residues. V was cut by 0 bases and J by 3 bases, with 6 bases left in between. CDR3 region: CASSLAGSYEQYF. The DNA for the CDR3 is TGTGCCAGCAGCTTAGCGGGGAGCTACGAGCAGTACTTC.

CDR3 sequence (DNA): TGTGCCAGCACCCGGGACACCGGGAACACTGAAGCTTTCTTT. It codes for CASTRDTGNTEAFF. The chain couples TRBV7-9 to TRBJ1-1; possibly TRBD1 for D (6 bases). V was clipped by 7 bases and J by 1 base, with 13 bases between them. There are 14 residues in the CDR3. From germline, CDR1 is SEHNR and CDR2 FQNEAQ (reference sequence).

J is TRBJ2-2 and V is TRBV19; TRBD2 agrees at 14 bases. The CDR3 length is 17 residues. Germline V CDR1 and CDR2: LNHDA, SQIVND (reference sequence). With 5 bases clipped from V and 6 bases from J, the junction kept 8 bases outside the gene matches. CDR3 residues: CASSGRLAGGPSGELFF. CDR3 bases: TGTGCCAGTAGTGGACGACTAGCGGGAGGGCCCTCCGGGGAGCTGTTTTTT.

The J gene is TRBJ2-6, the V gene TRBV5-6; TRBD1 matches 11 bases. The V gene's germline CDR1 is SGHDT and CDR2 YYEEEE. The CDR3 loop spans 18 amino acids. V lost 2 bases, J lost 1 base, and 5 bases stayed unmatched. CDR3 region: CASSLLGQGASGANVLTF. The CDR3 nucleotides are TGTGCCAGCAGCTTACTCGGACAGGGGGCTTCTGGGGCCAACGTCCTGACTTTC.

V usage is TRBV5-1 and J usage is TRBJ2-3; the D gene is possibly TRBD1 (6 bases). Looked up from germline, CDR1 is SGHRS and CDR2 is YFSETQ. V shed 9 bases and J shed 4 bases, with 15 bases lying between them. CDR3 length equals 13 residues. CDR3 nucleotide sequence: TGCGCCACCCAAATCGAGGGGGCAGATACGCAGTATTTT. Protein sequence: CATQIEGADTQYF. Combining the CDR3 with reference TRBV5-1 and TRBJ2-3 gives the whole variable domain KAGVTQTPRYLIKTRGQQVTLSCSPISGHRSVSWYQQTPGQGLQFLFEYFSETQRNKGNFPGRFSGRQFSNSRSEMNVSTLELGDSALYLCATQIEGADTQYFGPGTRLTVL.

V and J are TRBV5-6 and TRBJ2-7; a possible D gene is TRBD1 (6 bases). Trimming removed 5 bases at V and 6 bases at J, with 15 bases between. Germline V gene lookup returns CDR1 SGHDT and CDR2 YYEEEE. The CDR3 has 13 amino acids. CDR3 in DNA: TGTGCCAGCAGATTCGGGACAACTGGCGAGCAGTACTTC. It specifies CASRFGTTGEQYF.

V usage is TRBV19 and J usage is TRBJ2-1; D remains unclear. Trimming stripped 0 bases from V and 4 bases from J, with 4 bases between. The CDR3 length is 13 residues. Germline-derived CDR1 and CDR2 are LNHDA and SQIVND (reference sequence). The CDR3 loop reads CASSIDPYNEQFF. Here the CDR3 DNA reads TGTGCCAGTAGTATAGACCCGTACAATGAGCAGTTCTTC.

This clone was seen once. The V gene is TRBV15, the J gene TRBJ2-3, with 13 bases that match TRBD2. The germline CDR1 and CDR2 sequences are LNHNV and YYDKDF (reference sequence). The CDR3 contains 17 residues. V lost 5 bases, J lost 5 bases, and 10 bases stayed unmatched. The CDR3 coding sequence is TGTGCCACCAGCGCCTTTGGGACTAGCGGGGTACAAGATACGCAGTATTTT. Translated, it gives CATSAFGTSGVQDTQYF.

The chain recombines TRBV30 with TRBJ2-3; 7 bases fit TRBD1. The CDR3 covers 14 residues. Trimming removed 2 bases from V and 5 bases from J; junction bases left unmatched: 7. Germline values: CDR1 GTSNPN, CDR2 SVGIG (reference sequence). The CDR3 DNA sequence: TGTGCCTGGAGTAGGGGGCCCACGGAAGATACGCAGTATTTT. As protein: CAWSRGPTEDTQYF.

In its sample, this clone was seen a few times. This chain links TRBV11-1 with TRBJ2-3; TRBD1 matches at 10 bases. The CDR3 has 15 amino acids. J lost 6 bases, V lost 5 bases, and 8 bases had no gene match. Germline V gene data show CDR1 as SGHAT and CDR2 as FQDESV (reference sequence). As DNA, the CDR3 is TGTGCCAGCAGCAACCGACAGGGGGCTGAGGATACGCAGTATTTT. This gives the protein CASSNRQGAEDTQYF. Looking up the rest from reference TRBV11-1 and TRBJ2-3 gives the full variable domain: EAEVAQSPRYKITEKSQAVAFWCDPISGHATLYWYRQILGQGPELLVQFQDESVVDDSQLPKDRFSAERLKGVDSTLKIQPAELGDSAMYLCASSNRQGAEDTQYFGPGTRLTVL.

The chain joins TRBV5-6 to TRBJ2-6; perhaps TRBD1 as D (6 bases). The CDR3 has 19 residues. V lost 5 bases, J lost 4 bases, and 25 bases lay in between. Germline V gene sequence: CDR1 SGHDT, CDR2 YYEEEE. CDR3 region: CASSPQGLTLALGANVLTF. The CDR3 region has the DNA TGTGCCAGCAGTCCCCAGGGGCTAACTCTGGCCCTGGGGGCCAACGTCCTGACTTTC.

The CDR3 DNA follows: TGTGCCAGCAGCGGGGCGGGACAGAGCACCTACGAGCAGTACTTC. Its translation is CASSGAGQSTYEQYF. J is TRBJ2-7 and V is TRBV9, with a possible D match to TRBD1 (7 bases). Deletions cut 3 bases from V and 2 bases from J, with 15 bases between. Germline assignment: CDR1 SGDLS and CDR2 YYNGEE. The CDR3 sequence is 15 residues long. The full variable domain, its missing parts supplied by reference TRBV9 and TRBJ2-7, is DSGVTQTPKHLITATGQRVTLRCSPRSGDLSVYWYQQSLDQGLQFLIQYYNGEERAKGNILERFSAQQFPDLHSELNLSSLELGDSALYFCASSGAGQSTYEQYFGPGTRLTVT.

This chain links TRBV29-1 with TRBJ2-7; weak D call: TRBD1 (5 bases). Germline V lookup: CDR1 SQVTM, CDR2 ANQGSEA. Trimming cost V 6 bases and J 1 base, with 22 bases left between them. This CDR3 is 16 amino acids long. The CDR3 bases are TGCAGCGTCGCTGTTCCCAGGGTGAAAGGGTCCTACGAGCAGTACTTC. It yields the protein CSVAVPRVKGSYEQYF.

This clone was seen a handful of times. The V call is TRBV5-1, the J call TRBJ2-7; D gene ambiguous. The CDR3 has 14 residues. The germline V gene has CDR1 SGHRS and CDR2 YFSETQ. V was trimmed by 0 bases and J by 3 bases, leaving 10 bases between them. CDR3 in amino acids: CASSLDSLRYEQYF. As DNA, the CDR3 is TGCGCCAGCAGCTTGGACTCTCTCCGCTACGAGCAGTACTTC.

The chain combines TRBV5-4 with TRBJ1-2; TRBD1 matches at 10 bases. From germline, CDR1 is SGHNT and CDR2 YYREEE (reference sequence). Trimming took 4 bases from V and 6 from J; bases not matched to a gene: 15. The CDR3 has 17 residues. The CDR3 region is CASSPSGTGVLGNGYTF. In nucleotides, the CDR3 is TGTGCCAGCAGCCCATCCGGGACAGGGGTCCTAGGTAATGGCTACACCTTC.

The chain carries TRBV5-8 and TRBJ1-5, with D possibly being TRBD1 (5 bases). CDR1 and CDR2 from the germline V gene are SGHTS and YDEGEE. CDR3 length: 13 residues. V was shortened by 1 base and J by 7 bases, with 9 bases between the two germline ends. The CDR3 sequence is CASSLRGSQPQHF. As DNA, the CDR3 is TGTGCCAGCAGCTTGAGGGGATCACAGCCCCAGCATTTT.

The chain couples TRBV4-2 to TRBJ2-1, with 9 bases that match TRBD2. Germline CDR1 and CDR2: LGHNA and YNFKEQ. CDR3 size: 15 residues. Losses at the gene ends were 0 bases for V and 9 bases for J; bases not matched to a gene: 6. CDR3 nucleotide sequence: TGTGCCAGCAGCCAAGATGCGGGAGGGTTATTTGAGCAGTTCTTC. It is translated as CASSQDAGGLFEQFF.

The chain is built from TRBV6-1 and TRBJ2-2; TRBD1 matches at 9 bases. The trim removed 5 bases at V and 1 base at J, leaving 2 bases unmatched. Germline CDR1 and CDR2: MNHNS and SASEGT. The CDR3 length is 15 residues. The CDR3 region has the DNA TGTGCCAGCAGTACGGGACAGGGGAACACCGGGGAGCTGTTTTTT. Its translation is CASSTGQGNTGELFF.

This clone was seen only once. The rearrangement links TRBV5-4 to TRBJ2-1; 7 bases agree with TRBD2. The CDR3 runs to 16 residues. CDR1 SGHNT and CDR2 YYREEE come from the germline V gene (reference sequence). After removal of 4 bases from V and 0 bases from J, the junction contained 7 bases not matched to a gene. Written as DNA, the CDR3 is TGTGCCAGCAGCAAGGACGGGGGGAGCTCCTACAATGAGCAGTTCTTC. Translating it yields CASSKDGGSSYNEQFF.

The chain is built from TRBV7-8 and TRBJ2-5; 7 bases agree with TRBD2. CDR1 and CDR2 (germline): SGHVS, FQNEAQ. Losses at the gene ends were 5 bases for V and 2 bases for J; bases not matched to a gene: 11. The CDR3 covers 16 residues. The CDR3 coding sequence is TGTGCCAGCAGCACCCGATTACGGGACTATCAAGAGACCCAGTACTTC. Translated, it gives CASSTRLRDYQETQYF.

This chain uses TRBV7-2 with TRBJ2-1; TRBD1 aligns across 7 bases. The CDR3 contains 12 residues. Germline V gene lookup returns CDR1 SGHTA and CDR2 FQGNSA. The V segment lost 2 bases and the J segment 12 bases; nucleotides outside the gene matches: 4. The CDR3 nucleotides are TGTGCCAGCAGCTTACCAAGACAGGGGCAGTTCTTC. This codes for CASSLPRQGQFF.

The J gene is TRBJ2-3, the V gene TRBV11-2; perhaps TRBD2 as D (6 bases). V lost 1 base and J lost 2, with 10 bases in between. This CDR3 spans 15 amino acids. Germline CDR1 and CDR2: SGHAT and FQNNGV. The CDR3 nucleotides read TGTGCCAGCAGCTTAGTGGCGGGATACACAGATACGCAGTATTTT. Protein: CASSLVAGYTDTQYF.

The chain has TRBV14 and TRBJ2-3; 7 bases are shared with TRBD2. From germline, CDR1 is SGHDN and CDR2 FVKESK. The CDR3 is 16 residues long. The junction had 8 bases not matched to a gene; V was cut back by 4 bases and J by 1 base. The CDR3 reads CASSLFSGTRTDTQYF. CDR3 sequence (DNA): TGTGCCAGCAGCCTGTTCAGCGGGACTCGCACAGATACGCAGTATTTT.

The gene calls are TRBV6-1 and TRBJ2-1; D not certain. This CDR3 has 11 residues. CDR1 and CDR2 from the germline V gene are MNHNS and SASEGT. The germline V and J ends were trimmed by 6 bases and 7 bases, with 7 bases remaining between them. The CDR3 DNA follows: TGTGCCAGCAGGACATTAAATGAGCAGTTCTTC. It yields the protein CASRTLNEQFF.

The CDR3 here is CASSFYSGGKETQYF. CDR3 DNA: TGTGCCAGCAGTTTCTATAGTGGGGGGAAAGAGACCCAGTACTTC. The V and J genes are TRBV27 and TRBJ2-5; tentatively, D is TRBD2 (6 bases). This CDR3 contains 15 residues. CDR1 is MNHEY, CDR2 SMNVEV, per germline (reference sequence). V was trimmed by 3 bases and J by 3 bases, leaving 14 bases between them.

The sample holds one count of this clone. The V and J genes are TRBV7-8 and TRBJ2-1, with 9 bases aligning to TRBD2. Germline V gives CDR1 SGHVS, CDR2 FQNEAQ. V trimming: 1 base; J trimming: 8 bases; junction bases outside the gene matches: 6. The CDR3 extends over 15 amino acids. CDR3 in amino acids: CASSLVGQRGDEQFF. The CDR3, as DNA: TGTGCCAGCAGCTTAGTGGGCCAGCGGGGGGATGAGCAGTTCTTC.